Following are 18 T cell receptor beta chains from one sample sequenced in a study of blood T cell repertoires in COVID-19. Sequencing used immunoSEQ multiplex PCR; TCRdb keeps in-frame clones, though not all of them. The sample yields under 200,000 clones, 80% seen once. The material sequenced was PBMCs or T cells enriched from blood (not recorded which). Source of these receptors: a woman aged 60-75 years who had recovered from COVID-19.

The chain employs TRBV6-1 and TRBJ1-1; D is possibly TRBD1 (5 bases). Germline V gene sequence: CDR1 MNHNS, CDR2 SASEGT. Trimming cost V 5 bases and J 3 bases, with 10 bases left between them. There are 13 residues in the CDR3. The CDR3 protein is CASSPGWDTEAFF. The DNA of the CDR3 is TGTGCCAGCAGTCCAGGGTGGGACACTGAAGCTTTCTTT.

The gene calls are TRBV30 and TRBJ1-5; no reliable D call. The CDR3 extends over 13 amino acids. CDR1 is GTSNPN, CDR2 SVGIG, per germline (reference sequence). The V end lost 2 bases, the J end lost 1 base, and 6 bases lay between the germline ends. The CDR3 loop is CAWSRVSNQPQHF. CDR3 DNA sequence: TGTGCCTGGAGTCGGGTAAGCAATCAGCCCCAGCATTTT. The whole variable domain, remainder taken from reference TRBV30 and TRBJ1-5, is SQTIHQWPATLVQPVGSPLSLECTVEGTSNPNLYWYRQAAGRGLQLLFYSVGIGQISSEVPQNLSASRPQDRQFILSSKKLLLSDSGFYLCAWSRVSNQPQHFGDGTRLSIL.

This chain uses TRBV19 with TRBJ1-2; TRBD1 matches 7 bases. Trimming took 7 bases from V and 6 from J; bases not matched to a gene: 11. Germline V gene data show CDR1 as LNHDA and CDR2 as SQIVND (reference sequence). This CDR3 contains 14 residues. CDR3 loop: CASTLDRDSNGYTF. Here the CDR3 DNA reads TGTGCCAGTACCCTGGACCGGGACAGCAATGGCTACACCTTC.

The rearrangement links TRBV10-3 to TRBJ2-1; TRBD1 might be the D (7 bases). The CDR3 is 13 amino acids. Between the trimmed V and J ends, which lost 10 bases and 8 bases, there was a span of 18 bases. Germline V gives CDR1 ENHRY, CDR2 SYGVKD. The CDR3 DNA is TGTGCCACCAGGGGGGCTGGGAGCGATGAGCAGTTCTTC. Its translation: CATRGAGSDEQFF.

The rearrangement uses TRBV10-1 and TRBJ2-3; 8 bases are a match to TRBD1. The CDR3 has 16 residues. Trimming cost V 0 bases and J 1 base; bases outside gene matches: 3. Looked up from germline, CDR1 is WNHNN and CDR2 is SYGVQD (reference sequence). The CDR3 region has the DNA TGCGCCAGCAGTGAGTCCAAGACAGGGGGCACAGATACGCAGTATTTT. Amino acids: CASSESKTGGTDTQYF.

The rearrangement links TRBV19 to TRBJ1-1, with D uncertain. V was clipped by 3 bases and J by 10 bases, with 15 bases between them. Germline V gene lookup returns CDR1 LNHDA and CDR2 SQIVND (reference sequence). CDR3 length: 13 amino acids. CDR3: CASSIFAGPAAFF. The CDR3 DNA follows: TGTGCCAGTAGTATTTTCGCGGGCCCGGCAGCTTTCTTT.

Concerning this clone: In the same sample, other DNA sequences code for this CDR3. The chain uses TRBV9 and TRBJ2-3; 11 nucleotides line up with TRBD2. Trimming cost V 2 bases and J 1 base; bases outside gene matches: 0. In germline, CDR1 is SGDLS, CDR2 YYNGEE. The CDR3 sequence is 15 residues long. The CDR3 nucleotides read TGTGCCAGCAGCGTTAGCGGGGGGGGCACAGATACGCAGTATTTT. The encoded protein is CASSVSGGGTDTQYF.

This rearrangement joins TRBV7-9 to TRBJ1-1; D unresolved. The CDR3 has 12 residues. V was cut by 10 bases and J by 2 bases, with 11 bases left in between. Germline-derived CDR1 and CDR2 are SEHNR and FQNEAQ (reference sequence). The DNA of the CDR3 is TGTGCCACCGACACACCTAACACTGAAGCTTTCTTT. Amino acid sequence: CATDTPNTEAFF.

Here the CDR3 reads CASSQEARGTGEQYF. The CDR3, as DNA: TGCGCCAGCAGCCAAGAGGCAAGGGGGACGGGGGAGCAGTACTTC. This chain links TRBV4-1 with TRBJ2-7; perhaps TRBD1 as D (6 bases). Germline V gene sequence: CDR1 MGHRA, CDR2 YSYEKL. This CDR3 has 15 amino acids. V gave up 0 bases and J gave up 7 bases, with 16 bases separating them.

The chain combines TRBV19 with TRBJ2-1; 9 positions agree with TRBD2. The CDR3 is 18 residues long. Germline assignment: CDR1 LNHDA and CDR2 SQIVND (reference sequence). The V segment lost 6 bases and the J segment 7 bases; nucleotides outside the gene matches: 19. This CDR3 reads CASRAPGGAGGVGNEQFF. The CDR3 DNA sequence: TGTGCCAGTAGAGCCCCCGGAGGAGCGGGGGGAGTAGGTAATGAGCAGTTCTTC.

The CDR3 reads CATRLQPGVGYTF. CDR3 nucleotide sequence: TGTGCCACCAGATTGCAGCCAGGGGTGGGCTACACCTTC. V and J are TRBV6-5 and TRBJ1-2, with D possibly matching TRBD1 (6 bases). The CDR3 covers 13 residues. V lost 10 bases, J lost 8 bases, and 20 bases lay in between. Germline V CDR1 and CDR2: MNHEY, SVGAGI.

The chain uses TRBV14 and TRBJ1-2, with TRBD1 matching over 12 bases. Germline CDR1 reads SGHDN; CDR2 reads FVKESK. The CDR3 totals 16 residues. J gave up 7 bases and V 4 bases, and 10 bases lay outside the gene matches. The CDR3 DNA reads as TGTGCCAGCAGCCTGGGCGCCGGGACAGGGGGCTTTGGCTACACCTTC. Amino acid sequence: CASSLGAGTGGFGYTF.

The chain combines TRBV4-1 with TRBJ2-3, with 8 bases lining up with TRBD2. V was pared by 1 base and J by 2 bases, with 8 bases of the junction left unmatched. Germline V gene lookup returns CDR1 MGHRA and CDR2 YSYEKL. The CDR3 loop spans 17 amino acids. The CDR3, as DNA: TGCGCCAGCAGCCAAGTGATAAGCGGGGGTTTCACAGATACGCAGTATTTT. This translates into CASSQVISGGFTDTQYF.

CDR3 coding DNA: TGTGCCTGGACACGGGGGGGGTCCCCCGGGGAGCTGTTTTTT. It specifies CAWTRGGSPGELFF. V is TRBV30 and J is TRBJ2-2, with TRBD2 identical over 8 bases. The V gene's germline CDR1 is GTSNPN and CDR2 SVGIG (reference sequence). V lost 4 bases to trimming and J lost 6 bases; unmatched junction nucleotides: 7. This CDR3 spans 14 amino acids.

The genes are TRBV25-1 and TRBJ1-3; tentatively, D is TRBD1 (6 bases). V gave up 4 bases and J gave up 0 bases, with 16 bases separating them. The CDR3 extends over 17 amino acids. Per germline, CDR1 MGHDK and CDR2 SYGVNS. CDR3 in amino acids: CASSGLGTSSSGNTIYF. DNA for the CDR3: TGTGCCAGCAGTGGCCTCGGGACATCGAGCTCTGGAAACACCATATATTTT.

This clone turned up a few times. The chain links TRBV4-2 to TRBJ2-7; 10 bases agree with TRBD1. Germline V gene lookup returns CDR1 LGHNA and CDR2 YNFKEQ. V was clipped by 3 bases and J by 2 bases; unmatched bases: 7. The CDR3 sequence is 16 residues long. The CDR3 nucleotides read TGTGCCAGCAGCCAGGGCGGGACAGGGGATACCTACGAGCAGTACTTC. It specifies CASSQGGTGDTYEQYF.

This clone was found a few times. J is TRBJ1-2 and V is TRBV14; 7 nucleotides agree with TRBD1. The CDR3 sequence is 14 residues long. The J segment lost 9 bases and the V segment lost 0 bases, leaving 7 bases of the junction unmatched. Germline V gene sequence: CDR1 SGHDN, CDR2 FVKESK. CDR3 DNA: TGTGCCAGCAGCCAAGATTCACAGGGGAGGCGCTACACCTTC. Amino acid sequence: CASSQDSQGRRYTF. Supplemented by reference TRBV14 and TRBJ1-2, the full variable domain reads EAGVTQFPSHSVIEKGQTVTLRCDPISGHDNLYWYRRVMGKEIKFLLHFVKESKQDESGMPNNRFLAERTGGTYSTLKVQPAELEDSGVYFCASSQDSQGRRYTFGSGTRLTVV.

The chain carries TRBV4-1 and TRBJ2-7; 16 nucleotides line up with TRBD2. Germline CDR1 is MGHRA and CDR2 is YSYEKL. Trimming at V came to 5 bases and at J to 9 bases, leaving 13 bases not matched to a gene. The CDR3 totals 17 residues. The CDR3 reads CASSSGTSGGGPLRQYF. The CDR3 bases are TGCGCCAGCAGCTCCGGGACTAGCGGGGGGGGACCACTGAGGCAGTACTTC.